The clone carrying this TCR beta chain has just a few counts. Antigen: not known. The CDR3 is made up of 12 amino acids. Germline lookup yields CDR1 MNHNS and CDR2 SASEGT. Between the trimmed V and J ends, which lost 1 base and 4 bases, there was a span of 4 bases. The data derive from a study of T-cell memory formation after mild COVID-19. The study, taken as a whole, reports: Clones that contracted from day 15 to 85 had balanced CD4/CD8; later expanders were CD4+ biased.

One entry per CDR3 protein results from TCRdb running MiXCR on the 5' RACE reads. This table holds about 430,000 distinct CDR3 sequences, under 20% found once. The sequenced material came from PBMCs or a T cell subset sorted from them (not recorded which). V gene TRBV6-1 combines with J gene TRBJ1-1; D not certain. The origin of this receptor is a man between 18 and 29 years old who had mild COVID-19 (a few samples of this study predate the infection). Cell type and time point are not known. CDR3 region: CASSEGVTEAFF. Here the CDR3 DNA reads TGTGCCAGCAGTGAAGGAGTCACTGAAGCTTTCTTT.